A single sample is the source of the 14 T cell receptor beta chains below, sequenced in a study of shared clonotypes between healthy human individuals. Repertoires were generated with immunoSEQ multiplex PCR, while TCRdb's copy carries only in-frame clones and drops some. This sample has around 1.6 million clones, with 95% to 99% found just once. The material sequenced was naive CD4+ T cells sorted from blood. As for subset: CD45RA+ positively selected. These receptors were collected from a young man in good health.

The chain couples TRBV19 to TRBJ2-2, with a tentative D call TRBD1 (6 bases). V was cut by 8 bases and J by 6 bases, with 19 bases left in between. This CDR3 contains 15 residues. Germline assignment: CDR1 LNHDA and CDR2 SQIVND (reference sequence). CDR3 sequence: CASASGRGIAGELFF. The CDR3 DNA is TGTGCCAGTGCGAGCGGCAGGGGAATCGCCGGGGAGCTGTTTTTT. Full variable domain (missing parts from reference TRBV19 and TRBJ2-2): DGGITQSPKYLFRKEGQNVTLSCEQNLNHDAMYWYRQDPGQGLRLIYYSQIVNDFQKGDIAEGYSVSREKKESFPLTVTSAQKNPTAFYLCASASGRGIAGELFFGEGSRLTVL.

The rearrangement uses TRBV7-3 and TRBJ2-5, with 12 bases fitting TRBD2. V gave up 5 bases and J gave up 4 bases; unmatched junction bases: 5. CDR1 and CDR2 from the germline V gene are SGHTA and FQGTGA. The CDR3 runs 15 residues. The DNA of the CDR3 is TGTGCCAGCAGCCAGACTAGCGGGAGCATAGAGACCCAGTACTTC. Its protein product is CASSQTSGSIETQYF.

This chain connects TRBV9 to TRBJ1-4; 7 bases agree with TRBD1. There are 13 residues in the CDR3. V gave up 3 bases and J gave up 8 bases; unmatched junction bases: 4. Germline CDR1 is SGDLS and CDR2 is YYNGEE. CDR3 amino acids: CASSETGREKLFF. The DNA for the CDR3 is TGTGCCAGCAGCGAGACAGGGAGAGAAAAACTGTTTTTT. The whole variable domain, filled in from reference TRBV9 and TRBJ1-4, reads DSGVTQTPKHLITATGQRVTLRCSPRSGDLSVYWYQQSLDQGLQFLIQYYNGEERAKGNILERFSAQQFPDLHSELNLSSLELGDSALYFCASSETGREKLFFGSGTQLSVL.

The chain employs TRBV29-1 and TRBJ1-3; no definite D call. The germline V gene has CDR1 SQVTM and CDR2 ANQGSEA. V lost 0 bases and J 5 bases, leaving 11 bases between the germline ends. The length of the CDR3 is 14 residues. CDR3 protein: CSVEDPIKRNTIYF. In DNA form, the CDR3 reads TGCAGCGTTGAAGACCCGATTAAGCGAAACACCATATATTTT.

CDR3 loop: CASSLNLAWGTPNTGELFF. The DNA for the CDR3 is TGTGCCAGCAGCTTAAACCTAGCGTGGGGAACTCCGAACACCGGGGAGCTGTTTTTT. V is TRBV7-9 and J is TRBJ2-2; D possibly corresponds to TRBD2 (6 bases). This CDR3 has 19 amino acids. Germline V gene data show CDR1 as SEHNR and CDR2 as FQNEAQ (reference sequence). V lost 2 bases, J lost 0 bases, and 19 bases lay in between.

V usage is TRBV2 and J usage is TRBJ2-5, with D perhaps matching TRBD1 (5 bases). Trimming stripped 4 bases from V and 5 bases from J, with 17 bases between. There are 15 residues in the CDR3. Germline assignment: CDR1 SNHLY and CDR2 FYNNEI. In nucleotides, the CDR3 is TGTGCCAGCAGTGCGCATTTGGGGCAAAGGGAGACCCAGTACTTC. Translated: CASSAHLGQRETQYF.

This rearrangement joins TRBV18 to TRBJ2-4, with 7 bases identical to TRBD1. This CDR3 is 14 amino acids long. CDR1 KGHSH and CDR2 LQKENI come from the germline V gene. V lost 2 bases to trimming and J lost 8 bases; unmatched junction nucleotides: 6. The CDR3 loop is CASSPVQGVDIQYF. The DNA of the CDR3 is TGTGCCAGCTCACCAGTTCAGGGGGTAGACATTCAGTACTTC.

The CDR3, as DNA: TGTGCCAGCAGCGTAGGGCTAGCGGGAGCGGGCACAGATACGCAGTATTTT. As protein: CASSVGLAGAGTDTQYF. The genes are TRBV9 and TRBJ2-3; 10 bases map to TRBD2. V lost 0 bases to trimming and J lost 1 base; unmatched junction nucleotides: 5. CDR3 length: 17 residues. Germline V gives CDR1 SGDLS, CDR2 YYNGEE.

This clone was counted only a few times. The chain carries TRBV5-8 and TRBJ1-5; the match to TRBD1 covers 9 bases. The CDR3 has 13 amino acids. V was pared by 4 bases and J by 10 bases, with 6 bases of the junction left unmatched. From germline, CDR1 is SGHTS and CDR2 YDEGEE. The CDR3 bases are TGTGCCAGCAGCCCGGACAGGGGAGGACCCCAGCATTTT. Encoded protein: CASSPDRGGPQHF.

The gene calls are TRBV7-9 and TRBJ2-7; D possibly corresponds to TRBD2 (6 bases). Trimming took off 7 bases at V and 5 bases at J, with 18 bases between the two ends. The CDR3 totals 14 residues. The germline CDR1 and CDR2 sequences are SEHNR and FQNEAQ (reference sequence). CDR3 bases: TGTGCCAGCACCCCACCCTCGACTAGTAACGAGCAGTACTTC. Amino acid sequence: CASTPPSTSNEQYF. The whole variable domain, remainder taken from reference TRBV7-9 and TRBJ2-7, is DTGVSQNPRHKITKRGQNVTFRCDPISEHNRLYWYRQTLGQGPEFLTYFQNEAQLEKSRLLSDRFSAERPKGSFSTLEIQRTEQGDSAMYLCASTPPSTSNEQYFGPGTRLTVT.

The chain carries TRBV9 and TRBJ1-1; D gene unclear. The CDR3 contains 14 residues. The germline CDR1 and CDR2 sequences are SGDLS and YYNGEE. The V gene lost 0 bases and the J gene lost 0 bases, with 6 bases spanning the gap. Here the CDR3 DNA reads TGTGCCAGCAGCGTAGAGAATGTGAACACTGAAGCTTTCTTT. It yields the protein CASSVENVNTEAFF.

V and J are TRBV2 and TRBJ2-1, with 7 bases lining up with TRBD2. With V trimmed by 4 bases and J by 5 bases, 2 bases remained unmatched. This CDR3 spans 13 amino acids. Germline CDR1 reads SNHLY; CDR2 reads FYNNEI. CDR3 sequence (DNA): TGTGCCAGCAGTGGGGACTACAACAATGAGCAGTTCTTC. This codes for CASSGDYNNEQFF.

The CDR3, as DNA: TGTGCCAGCAGCTTAGTGGGCAGGGGTGGAGGCTACACCTTC. Protein: CASSLVGRGGGYTF. This chain joins TRBV7-9 and TRBJ1-2; a weak D match, TRBD1 (6 bases). Looked up from germline, CDR1 is SEHNR and CDR2 is FQNEAQ (reference sequence). Trimming removed 1 base from V and 8 bases from J, with 14 bases in between. The CDR3 is 14 amino acids.

The sample holds one count of this clone. V is TRBV19 and J is TRBJ2-1; no firm D call. The ends were cut back, 8 bases at V and 2 bases at J, with 13 bases in the middle. There are 14 residues in the CDR3. The germline V gene encodes CDR1 LNHDA and CDR2 SQIVND (reference sequence). The CDR3 region has the DNA TGTGCCAGTTCCCCTGAATGGACCTACAATGAGCAGTTCTTC. Its translation: CASSPEWTYNEQFF.